The next 20 T cell receptor beta chains were all read from a single sample in a study of blood T cells in healthy people across ages. Primers used in a second PCR of about 7 to 12 cycles were a sample-barcoded 5' primer and a J-beta primer mix. TCRdb redid the calling of the 5' RACE reads with MiXCR, one entry per CDR3 protein. The table lists more than 1.4 million distinct CDR3 sequences, approximately 42% of them singletons. The sequencing sample was made of blood. These receptors all stem from a woman aged 18 to 35 in good health.

The chain employs TRBV5-1 and TRBJ2-7; 10 bases are a match to TRBD1. CDR3 length: 16 amino acids. The V and J ends lost 0 bases and 5 bases, in that order; junction bases with no gene match: 8. Germline V gene sequence: CDR1 SGHRS, CDR2 YFSETQ. CDR3 residues: CASSLAPTGGRNEQYF. The DNA of the CDR3 is TGCGCCAGCAGCTTGGCTCCGACAGGGGGCCGCAACGAGCAGTACTTC.

This clonotype was found once. This rearrangement joins TRBV20-1 to TRBJ1-1; D perhaps matches TRBD1 (5 bases). The CDR3 loop spans 15 amino acids. The germline gives CDR1 DFQATT, CDR2 SNEGSKA (reference sequence). V was pared by 5 bases and J by 2 bases, with 18 bases between. The CDR3 spells CSAQIGGYGNTEAFF. The CDR3 DNA follows: TGCAGTGCTCAGATCGGGGGGTATGGAAACACTGAAGCTTTCTTT.

This clonotype showed up many times. The chain is built from TRBV12-3 or TRBV12-4 and TRBJ2-2, with D unresolved. This CDR3 comprises 12 residues. The V end lost 3 bases, the J end lost 7 bases, and 6 bases lay between the germline ends. This CDR3 reads CASSLGGGELFF. DNA of the CDR3: TGTGCCAGCAGTTTGGGCGGCGGGGAGCTGTTTTTT.

The chain recombines TRBV25-1 with TRBJ2-7, with D possibly TRBD1 on 6 matching bases. This CDR3 region has 13 residues. The germline CDR1 and CDR2 sequences are MGHDK and SYGVNS. V lost 10 bases and J lost 1, with 14 bases in between. CDR3: CATAKGTSYEQYF. Written as DNA, the CDR3 is TGTGCCACCGCGAAAGGGACATCCTACGAGCAGTACTTC.

The chain is built from TRBV12-3 or TRBV12-4 and TRBJ1-4; 10 nucleotides align to TRBD1. The CDR3 contains 16 residues. J lost 6 bases, V lost 4 bases, and 8 bases had no gene match. The CDR3 region is CASSSPGGTGDEKLFF. The CDR3 DNA follows: TGTGCCAGCAGTTCACCCGGCGGGACAGGGGATGAAAAACTGTTTTTT.

This clonotype showed up many times. The J gene is TRBJ2-3, the V gene TRBV29-1; 7 bases are a match to TRBD2. The CDR3 totals 16 residues. Germline CDR1 SQVTM, CDR2 ANQGSEA. The V and J ends lost 0 bases and 1 base, in that order; junction bases with no gene match: 7. In DNA, the CDR3 is TGCAGCGTTGAAGATTGGAGTCGGGGGGGCACAGATACGCAGTATTTT. As protein: CSVEDWSRGGTDTQYF.

This clonotype was seen ten or more times. The V gene is TRBV29-1, the J gene TRBJ2-7; TRBD1 might be the D (5 bases). The length of the CDR3 is 12 residues. Trimming left V 7 bases short and J 5 bases short, with 15 bases between. CDR1 and CDR2 from the germline V gene are SQVTM and ANQGSEA. The CDR3 DNA is TGCAGCGCCCCCCAATCAGGGCACGAGCAGTACTTC. Its protein is CSAPQSGHEQYF.

In this sample, this clonotype turned up a few times. V and J are TRBV20-1 and TRBJ1-2; 7 bases align to TRBD1. After removal of 4 bases from V and 7 bases from J, the junction contained 12 bases not matched to a gene. Per germline, CDR1 DFQATT and CDR2 SNEGSKA (reference sequence). The CDR3 covers 14 residues. The CDR3: CSAKTDRAFFGYTF. The CDR3 DNA is TGCAGTGCTAAGACAGACAGGGCGTTTTTTGGCTACACCTTC.

This chain links TRBV12-3 or TRBV12-4 with TRBJ2-1; maybe TRBD2 (5 bases). The V and J ends lost 3 bases and 8 bases respectively, with 17 bases between them. The CDR3 loop spans 15 amino acids. CDR3 coding DNA: TGTGCCAGCAGTTTTCTAGCAAAGAGAGGGCATGAGCAGTTCTTC. Its translation is CASSFLAKRGHEQFF.

V is TRBV5-1 and J is TRBJ2-1, with 7 nucleotides matching TRBD2. Germline assignment: CDR1 SGHRS and CDR2 YFSETQ. The V and J ends lost 3 bases and 1 base, in that order; junction bases with no gene match: 22. This CDR3 spans 21 amino acids. The CDR3 sequence: CASSWDARKPPSGQSYNEQFF. CDR3 DNA sequence: TGCGCCAGCAGCTGGGATGCCCGTAAGCCTCCTAGCGGACAATCCTACAATGAGCAGTTCTTC.

The chain joins TRBV20-1 to TRBJ1-2; the match to TRBD1 covers 9 bases. Germline loops: CDR1 DFQATT, CDR2 SNEGSKA (reference sequence). The CDR3 covers 13 residues. V was pared by 6 bases and J by 2 bases, with 4 bases of the junction left unmatched. CDR3 sequence (DNA): TGCAGTGCCGGGACAGGGAAAAACTATGGCTACACCTTC. Protein product: CSAGTGKNYGYTF.

In regard to this clonotype: A junction boundary mismatches the germline segment, possibly from a read error. V is TRBV27 and J is TRBJ1-5, with no clear D. This CDR3 is built from 14 residues. The germline CDR1 and CDR2 sequences are MNHEY and SMNVEV (reference sequence). CDR3 protein: CGSGRTNSNQPQHF. DNA for the CDR3: TGTGGCAGCGGCAGGACCAATAGCAATCAGCCCCAGCATTTT.

The rearrangement uses TRBV2 and TRBJ2-1; TRBD2 matches 7 bases. In germline, CDR1 is SNHLY, CDR2 FYNNEI. V lost 3 bases to trimming and J lost 11 bases; unmatched junction nucleotides: 4. This CDR3 spans 12 amino acids. For the CDR3, the DNA is TGTGCCAGCAGTGAGGGGCGGGAGAAGCAGTTCTTC. Its translation: CASSEGREKQFF.

This clonotype came up a few times. The chain recombines TRBV7-2 with TRBJ2-1; D gene ambiguous. Germline V CDR1 and CDR2: SGHTA, FQGNSA. The CDR3 has 15 amino acids. The V end was cut by 2 bases, the J end by 3 bases, with 11 bases between. The CDR3: CASSLNSRDYNEQFF. The CDR3 DNA reads as TGTGCCAGCAGCTTAAATTCGCGCGACTACAATGAGCAGTTCTTC. The variable domain in full, completed from reference TRBV7-2 and TRBJ2-1, reads GAGVSQSPSNKVTEKGKDVELRCDPISGHTALYWYRQSLGQGLEFLIYFQGNSAPDKSGLPSDRFSAERTGGSVSTLTIQRTQQEDSAVYLCASSLNSRDYNEQFFGPGTRLTVL.

Note on this clonotype: One junction end does not reproduce the germline sequence, and a read error may be involved. This rearrangement joins TRBV9 to TRBJ2-1; a weak D match, TRBD1 (5 bases). Germline V gene lookup returns CDR1 SGDLS and CDR2 YYNGEE. CDR3 length: 14 residues. This chain's CDR3 is CASSAWGSLNEQFF. For the CDR3, the DNA is TGCGCCAGCAGCGCTTGGGGCAGTCTAAATGAGCAGTTCTTC.

The rearrangement uses TRBV20-1 and TRBJ1-1; D remains ambiguous. CDR1 and CDR2 from the germline V gene are DFQATT and SNEGSKA (reference sequence). Trimming left V 0 bases short and J 0 bases short, with 20 bases between. This CDR3 contains 18 residues. The CDR3 DNA follows: TGCAGTGCTAGAGATGGTCGAAGGACGAGTCTAATGAACACTGAAGCTTTCTTT. As protein: CSARDGRRTSLMNTEAFF.

The sample holds a few counts of this clonotype. The chain combines TRBV4-2 with TRBJ2-4; 10 nucleotides agree with TRBD2. Germline V gives CDR1 LGHNA, CDR2 YNFKEQ. The CDR3 covers 16 residues. Trimming took 0 bases from V and 5 from J; bases not matched to a gene: 4. In nucleotides, the CDR3 is TGTGCCAGCAGCCAAGATATTACTAGCGGGGAAAACATTCAGTACTTC. Translation gives CASSQDITSGENIQYF.

The table lists this clonotype with a few counts. The chain couples TRBV6-1 to TRBJ2-5; the D is unclear. Germline CDR1 MNHNS, CDR2 SASEGT. There are 14 residues in the CDR3. V was shortened by 2 bases and J by 1 base, with 8 bases between the two germline ends. Here the CDR3 DNA reads TGTGCCAGCAGTGAATGGGCAGCCCAAGAGACCCAGTACTTC. This codes for CASSEWAAQETQYF.

This clonotype has just a few counts. V and J are TRBV20-1 and TRBJ1-2, with a possible D match to TRBD1 (5 bases). Trimming stripped 2 bases from V and 4 bases from J, with 8 bases between. The CDR3 sequence is 12 residues long. Germline V CDR1 and CDR2: DFQATT, SNEGSKA (reference sequence). In DNA form, the CDR3 reads TGCAGTGCTAGACATCAGGGCTATGGCTACACCTTC. It yields the protein CSARHQGYGYTF.

The chain joins TRBV12-3 or TRBV12-4 to TRBJ2-5; 7 bases fit TRBD1. J gave up 11 bases and V 3 bases, and 9 bases lay outside the gene matches. The CDR3 has 13 residues. For the CDR3, the DNA is TGTGCCAGCAGTTTCCTGGACAGGTCGGAGCAGTACTTC. Amino acid sequence: CASSFLDRSEQYF.